This TCR beta chain was captured by sequencing in a study of cytotoxic CD8 clonotypes in ibrutinib-treated CLL (dated by TCRdb to about 2021). The study in broad terms: In this cohort, about 16 patients were treatment-naive and under 13 were relapsed/refractory, while roughly 18 had unmutated IGHV. Partial responses were observed in 24 patients and complete responses in 2; after a median follow-up of around 68 months, remission was maintained in about 15 patients and progression was observed in about twelve. The response samples were drawn at a median of roughly twelve months into treatment, with a range of about 6 to 40 months. On average, each sample had approximately 250,000 productive templates and 96,000 or so productive rearrangements. Of the 90 or so participants in the trial, about two dozen had longitudinal samples available. Cryopreserved peripheral blood mononuclear cells were collected before treatment, at response, and at either disease progression or sustained remission. Patients were still on ibrutinib when every remission and progressive disease sample was collected.

What this sample's time point label stands for: about twelve months on ibrutinib. For TCR beta library preparation, roughly 1.8 micrograms of genomic DNA was extracted from cryopreserved PBMCs. High-throughput TCR beta sequencing was performed on longitudinal blood samples from CLL patients receiving ibrutinib monotherapy. The patients took part in an open-label, single-center phase 2 trial of ibrutinib monotherapy. On a MiSeq, deep resolution sequencing aimed for a depth between 1 in 1 million and 1 in 200,000 T cells, with each clonotype covered around 10x on average. The immunoSEQ hsTCRB Kit was used to generate the TCR beta libraries. Turning to the authors' computational methods: Data were analyzed with ImmunoSEQ Data Assistant and ImmunoSEQ Analyzer, with V, D and J genes assigned per IMGT definitions. Clonality, with values ranging from 0 to 1, was calculated as one minus the normalized Shannon entropy of productive rearrangement frequencies. Public clonotype analysis was restricted to overrepresented clonotypes comprising at least 0.05% of each patient's repertoire. Some 13 age-matched healthy donor repertoires from immuneACCESS served as clonality controls. As stored in TCRdb, this immuneACCESS dataset retains in-frame rearrangements with V and J assigned. A fraction of the clones does not appear; measured against another copy, unresolved V genes explain less than half of the discrepancy, and the remainder lacks a known reason. Clonal size and the V and J genes are those of that table, whereas D and trimming came from the DNA. The sample table lists around 200,000 clones, more than 65% of them with a count of one. The ten largest clonotypes hold approximately 5.9% of the sample.

CDR3 length: 11 amino acids, cysteine to phenylalanine. The read is trimmed to its CDR3 DNA, 33 bases read in frame from base 1. Trimming at the junction amounts to 0 bases on V and 6 bases on J, and the germline ends lie 3 bases apart. The CDR1 and CDR2 encoded by the germline V gene (reference sequence) are MNHNY and SVGAGI. Comment on this clone: Its antigen target is currently unknown. No clone much larger than this one lies a single base away; base qualities are absent.

The study at large found these results: An increase in clonality was observed at ibrutinib response, with clonality remaining stable during sustained remission and falling back toward baseline at progression. Lymph node repertoires were not examined, and the timing of sampling was not matched between patients in sustained remission and those whose disease progressed. At baseline, clonality was higher than in age-matched healthy donors and showed a strong correlation with circulating CD8+ T-cell counts. Public clonotypes were rare and either shrank or stayed stable during treatment, and the rise in clonality at ibrutinib response reflected expansion of private clonotypes.

The sequencing used PBMCs, collected after 12 months of ibrutinib treatment. The V and J segments used are TRBV6-6 and TRBJ2-7; the D gene lacks a confident call. This sequence was found in a human donor with chronic lymphocytic leukemia. The CDR3: CASSYSSEQYF. The DNA sequence is TGTGCCAGCAGTTACTCCAGCGAGCAGTACTTC.